This T cell receptor beta chain came from a study of T cell repertoires in cytomegalovirus infection. In TCRdb, the reads were re-called with MiXCR into one record per CDR3 protein. This sample has 550,000 to 700,000 distinct CDR3 sequences, with about 39% found just once. This clonotype turned up a few times. Its antigen remains unknown. V lost 1 base and J lost 2, with 11 bases in between. The CDR3 totals 15 residues. The sequencing used cultured PBMCs, collected from culture after CMV antigen stimulation. The chain links TRBV12-3 or TRBV12-4 to TRBJ2-5, with D possibly matching TRBD1 (5 bases). The origin of this receptor is a human donor in good health (CMV status not recorded). Some clones in this sample may be carry-over from other donors' samples. Here the CDR3 reads CASSLGMGQQETQYF. CDR3 in DNA: TGTGCCAGCAGTTTAGGGATGGGGCAGCAAGAGACCCAGTACTTC.